This T cell receptor beta chain was identified in a study of PD-1 blockade in classical Hodgkin lymphoma. Study-level background: Administration of nivolumab to patients was at 3 mg/kg intravenously every 2 weeks.

Here immunoSEQ multiplex PCR was the method, and the copy in TCRdb shows in-frame clones only, minus some. The table includes tens of thousands of clones, more than 65% detected once. As to time point: cycle 4 day 1 (C4D1), after 5 to 7 weeks of nivolumab. All patients experienced relapse after autologous stem cell transplantation, and brentuximab vedotin exposure was variable. V lost 3 bases, J lost 4 bases, and 14 bases lay in between. The germline gives CDR1 SGHKS, CDR2 YYEKEE (reference sequence). This CDR3 spans 15 amino acids. On this clone itself: As yet, its antigen is unknown.

Findings and caveats of the study: Newly diagnosed patients were said to have less baseline TCR diversity than healthy donors did. Partial responders and progressors had significantly lower baseline TCR diversity. CD8+ TCR diversity did not rise significantly by C4D1, unlike CD4+.

This receptor was identified in a human donor with classical Hodgkin lymphoma. The sequenced sample was peripheral blood mononuclear cells (PBMCs), obtained before the fourth cycle of nivolumab. The chain uses TRBV5-5 and TRBJ1-5; D is perhaps TRBD1 (5 bases). This CDR3 is CASSWGEVQNQPQHF. As DNA, the CDR3 is TGTGCCAGCAGCTGGGGGGAAGTGCAAAATCAGCCCCAGCATTTT.